The entry that follows covers one T cell receptor (beta chain) sequence. Its specificity is not known. Profiled with immunoSEQ multiplex PCR; TCRdb holds only in-frame clones, not every one. This sample yields tens of thousands of clones, of which 89% are seen a single time; about 5.7% belongs to the top ten. V lost 1 base to trimming and J lost 5 bases, with 12 bases between them. CDR1 is MGHRA and CDR2 is YSYEKL in the germline V gene. This CDR3 region has 14 residues. The data stem from a study of T cell responses to AZD1222 COVID-19 vaccine. General study points: Targeting of unmutated variant regions was reportedly seen in nearly half of spike-specific TCRs.

This clonotype originated in an adult who received the AZD1222 COVID-19 vaccine. Material: peripheral blood, obtained 28 days after the second AZD1222 dose. The chain couples TRBV4-1 to TRBJ2-7; D gene ambiguous. The CDR3 bases are TGCGCCAGCAGCCAAGTTGGCGGCCTCCACGAGCAGTACTTC. Encoded protein: CASSQVGGLHEQYF.